This T cell receptor (beta chain) was identified during a study of blood T cell repertoires in COVID-19. On the study more broadly: COVID-19 samples from acute and convalescent phases originated in the United States, Italy and Spain.

Study members were between about 18 and 95 years old and lived in roughly 24 US regions. Participants reported their clinical history, and cohort assignment relied on those reports. The V gene end was trimmed by 5 bases and the J gene end by 8 bases; junction bases not matched to a gene: 8. Germline CDR1 MNHEY, CDR2 SMNVEV (reference sequence). The CDR3 spans 14 residues. In the original processing: Estimation of nucleated cell counts was performed using reference gene primer amplification. Assay: immunoSEQ multiplex PCR; the TCRdb copy retains only in-frame clones and omits some. V and J calls and clone size follow that table, whereas D and trimming were derived from the DNA. Found here are 250,000 to 300,000 clones, about 89% of them singletons; the top ten hold 0.95% to 1.5%.

V is TRBV27 and J is TRBJ1-4; 7 nucleotides agree with TRBD1. The source of this sequence is a human donor in a cohort exposed to, infected with or recovered from COVID-19 (not recorded which). The donor label of this sample is uncertain. Sequencing used PBMCs or T cells enriched from blood (not recorded which). In DNA, the CDR3 is TGTGCCAGCAGTCCCCAGGGGGAGTACGAAAAACTGTTTTTT. The encoded protein is CASSPQGEYEKLFF.